The next 13 T cell receptor beta chains were all read from a single sample in a study of T cell responses to AZD1222 COVID-19 vaccine (dated by TCRdb to the early 2020s). Interpreted using the paper, the time point label stands for: baseline before first vaccination. Library preparation was by the immunoSEQ multiplex PCR assay. TCRdb carries this immuneACCESS record with in-frame sequences only. Its versions omit some clonotypes, under half of them owing to an unresolved V gene in the studies checked, with the rest unexplained. Present in this sample are fewer than 200,000 clones, approximately 92% of which were seen just once. The ten largest clones capture roughly 1.5% of the sample. Sequencing used peripheral blood, obtained on day 0 of AZD1222 vaccination. These receptors came from an adult in good health.

This clone appeared a few times. The chain carries TRBV10-3 and TRBJ2-7; a weak D match, TRBD1 (7 bases). Trimming left V 4 bases short and J 7 bases short, with 11 bases between. This CDR3 is built from 12 residues. Germline CDR1 ENHRY, CDR2 SYGVKD. DNA of the CDR3: TGTGCCATCAGTGTGGGGGGACAGGAGCAGTACTTC. This sequence encodes CAISVGGQEQYF.

The CDR3 coding sequence is TGTGCCTGGAGCCAAGTACGTTGGATCTCTGGAAACACCATATATTTT. This sequence encodes CAWSQVRWISGNTIYF. The gene calls are TRBV30 and TRBJ1-3; D unresolved. This CDR3 is built from 16 residues. From germline, CDR1 is GTSNPN and CDR2 SVGIG (reference sequence). Deletions cut 3 bases from V and 0 bases from J, with 15 bases between.

The V and J genes are TRBV2 and TRBJ2-7, with a possible D match to TRBD1 (6 bases). The CDR3 runs 15 residues. The germline V gene has CDR1 SNHLY and CDR2 FYNNEI. V lost 4 bases, J lost 2 bases, and 15 bases lay in between. CDR3 DNA: TGTGCCAGCAGTGCGACAGGATTTGTGACCTACGAGCAGTACTTC. It translates to CASSATGFVTYEQYF. The full variable domain, with the rest looked up from reference TRBV2 and TRBJ2-7, is EPEVTQTPSHQVTQMGQEVILRCVPISNHLYFYWYRQILGQKVEFLVSFYNNEISEKSEIFDDQFSVERPDGSNFTLKIRSTKLEDSAMYFCASSATGFVTYEQYFGPGTRLTVT.

The chain combines TRBV6-1 with TRBJ2-2, with D hard to call. The CDR3 is 15 residues long. The V gene lost 1 base and the J gene lost 0 bases, with 6 bases spanning the gap. Germline CDR1 reads MNHNS; CDR2 reads SASEGT. The CDR3 DNA reads as TGTGCCAGCAGTGAAGAGCGAGCGAACACCGGGGAGCTGTTTTTT. It is translated as CASSEERANTGELFF.

This chain links TRBV27 with TRBJ2-1; 16 bases map to TRBD2. The germline gives CDR1 MNHEY, CDR2 SMNVEV (reference sequence). The CDR3 length is 15 residues. Trimming removed 5 bases from V and 12 bases from J; junction bases left unmatched: 7. The CDR3 bases are TGTGCCAGCAGTCCTGGGACTAGCGGGAGGGCGGGGCAGTTCTTC. This codes for CASSPGTSGRAGQFF.

The V and J genes are TRBV5-1 and TRBJ1-4; D not resolved. The CDR3 is 14 amino acids. Germline loops: CDR1 SGHRS, CDR2 YFSETQ. Between the trimmed V and J ends, which lost 5 bases and 0 bases, there was a span of 8 bases. CDR3 in amino acids: CASRRTATNEKLFF. The DNA for the CDR3 is TGCGCCAGCAGACGGACGGCAACTAATGAAAAACTGTTTTTT.

This sequence joins TRBV10-2 and TRBJ1-1; 9 bases agree with TRBD1. Germline CDR1 reads WSHSY; CDR2 reads SAAADI. The V gene end was trimmed by 8 bases and the J gene end by 6 bases; junction bases not matched to a gene: 13. The CDR3 covers 15 residues. CDR3 amino acids: CASSLRDREAAEAFF. The CDR3 region has the DNA TGCGCCAGCTCCCTTAGGGACAGGGAGGCCGCTGAAGCTTTCTTT.

The J gene is TRBJ2-1, the V gene TRBV10-1; D gene ambiguous. Germline CDR1 is WNHNN and CDR2 is SYGVQD (reference sequence). This CDR3 is built from 12 residues. Between the trimmed V and J ends, which lost 6 bases and 4 bases, there was a span of 7 bases. The CDR3 region has the DNA TGCGCCAGCAGCAAAGGTTACAATGAGCAGTTCTTC. This sequence encodes CASSKGYNEQFF.

This chain links TRBV5-5 with TRBJ2-7; no definite D call. The length of the CDR3 is 12 residues. The germline V gene encodes CDR1 SGHKS and CDR2 YYEKEE (reference sequence). Between the trimmed V and J ends, which lost 0 bases and 5 bases, there was a span of 6 bases. For the CDR3, the DNA is TGTGCCAGCAGCTTGGGAACTGACGAGCAGTACTTC. It yields the protein CASSLGTDEQYF.

The rearrangement links TRBV4-1 to TRBJ2-1; D gene unclear. There are 15 residues in the CDR3. Per germline, CDR1 MGHRA and CDR2 YSYEKL. Trimming took 1 base from V and 4 from J, leaving 11 bases between them. CDR3 region: CASSQGWGRYNEQFF. CDR3 nucleotide sequence: TGCGCCAGCAGCCAAGGTTGGGGTAGGTACAATGAGCAGTTCTTC.

With regard to this clone: Other DNA sequences in the sample encode the same CDR3. This rearrangement joins TRBV5-1 to TRBJ1-2; D call uncertain. This CDR3 has 12 amino acids. Trimming took 0 bases from V and 5 from J, leaving 5 bases between them. Looked up from germline, CDR1 is SGHRS and CDR2 is YFSETQ. CDR3 sequence reads: CASSLGFYGYTF. CDR3 bases: TGCGCCAGCAGCTTGGGGTTTTATGGCTACACCTTC.

This chain connects TRBV24-1 to TRBJ2-2, with 8 bases aligning to TRBD1. Germline V gene data show CDR1 as KGHDR and CDR2 as SFDVKD. V lost 4 bases to trimming and J lost 2 bases; unmatched junction nucleotides: 5. This CDR3 has 16 amino acids. This CDR3 reads CATSDRTGTNTGELFF. The CDR3 coding sequence is TGTGCCACCAGTGACCGGACAGGGACCAACACCGGGGAGCTGTTTTTT.

The chain uses TRBV5-1 and TRBJ2-7, with 7 bases matching TRBD1. This CDR3 spans 17 amino acids. V trimming: 0 bases; J trimming: 0 bases; junction bases outside the gene matches: 9. CDR1 and CDR2 (germline): SGHRS, YFSETQ. This chain's CDR3 is CASSLAGTAMSSYEQYF. CDR3 sequence (DNA): TGCGCCAGCAGCTTGGCAGGGACAGCGATGAGCTCCTACGAGCAGTACTTC.